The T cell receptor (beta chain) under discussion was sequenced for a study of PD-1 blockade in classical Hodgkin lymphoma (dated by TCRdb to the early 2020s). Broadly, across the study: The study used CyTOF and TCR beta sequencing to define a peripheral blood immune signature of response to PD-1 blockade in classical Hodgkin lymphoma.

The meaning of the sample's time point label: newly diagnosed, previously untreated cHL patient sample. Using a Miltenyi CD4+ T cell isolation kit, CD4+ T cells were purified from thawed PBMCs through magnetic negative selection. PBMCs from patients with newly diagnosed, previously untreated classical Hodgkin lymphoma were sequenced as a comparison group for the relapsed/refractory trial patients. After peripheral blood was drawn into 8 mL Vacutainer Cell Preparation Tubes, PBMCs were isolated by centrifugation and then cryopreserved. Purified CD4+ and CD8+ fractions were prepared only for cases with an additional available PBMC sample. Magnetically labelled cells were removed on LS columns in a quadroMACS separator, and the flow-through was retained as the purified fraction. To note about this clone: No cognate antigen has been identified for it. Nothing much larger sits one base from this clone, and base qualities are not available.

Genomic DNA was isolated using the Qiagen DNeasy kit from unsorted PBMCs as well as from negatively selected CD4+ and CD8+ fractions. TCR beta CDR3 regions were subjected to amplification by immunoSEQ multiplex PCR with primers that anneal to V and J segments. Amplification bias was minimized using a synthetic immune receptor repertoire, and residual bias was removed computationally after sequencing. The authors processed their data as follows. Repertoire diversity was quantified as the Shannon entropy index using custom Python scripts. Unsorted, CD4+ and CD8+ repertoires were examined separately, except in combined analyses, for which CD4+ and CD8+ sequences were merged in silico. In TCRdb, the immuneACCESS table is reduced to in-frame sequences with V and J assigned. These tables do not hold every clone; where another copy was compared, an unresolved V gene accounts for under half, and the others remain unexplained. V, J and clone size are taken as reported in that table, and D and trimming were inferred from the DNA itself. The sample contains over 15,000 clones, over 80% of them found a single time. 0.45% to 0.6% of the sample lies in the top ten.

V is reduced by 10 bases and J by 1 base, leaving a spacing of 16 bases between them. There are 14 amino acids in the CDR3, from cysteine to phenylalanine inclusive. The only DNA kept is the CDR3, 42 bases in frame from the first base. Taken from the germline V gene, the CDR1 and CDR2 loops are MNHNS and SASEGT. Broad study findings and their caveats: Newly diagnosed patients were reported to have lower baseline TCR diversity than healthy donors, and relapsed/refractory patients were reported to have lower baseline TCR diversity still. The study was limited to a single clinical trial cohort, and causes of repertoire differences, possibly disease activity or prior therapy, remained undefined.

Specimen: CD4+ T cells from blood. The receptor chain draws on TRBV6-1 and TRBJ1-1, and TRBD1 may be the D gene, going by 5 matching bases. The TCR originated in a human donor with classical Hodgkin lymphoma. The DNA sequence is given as TGTGCCATTATAGAAGACAGACCGAACACTGAAGCTTTCTTT. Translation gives CAIIEDRPNTEAFF.